This T cell receptor (beta chain) was identified during a study of T-cell reconstitution after alpha-beta-depleted transplantation in children. CDR1 and CDR2 (germline): SGHRS, YFSETQ. The length of the CDR3 is 15 residues. V was trimmed by 2 bases and J by 0 bases, leaving 11 bases between them. There are many counts of this clonotype. Unique molecular identifiers were used in preparing the TCRbeta library. A single record per CDR3 protein comes from TCRdb applying MiXCR to the PCR reads. The sample holds about 350,000 distinct CDR3 sequences; 13% are singletons and the top ten take around 4.5%. This chain connects TRBV5-1 to TRBJ1-1; D gene uncertain. The sequencing used PBMCs, collected from the stem cell graft. The TCR was taken from a human donor who donated a stem cell graft to a child with Fanconi anemia. The CDR3 DNA follows: TGCGCCAGCAGCTTTAGCGGCAGTATGAACACTGAAGCTTTCTTT. Translated, it gives CASSFSGSMNTEAFF.